This T cell receptor (beta chain) was obtained from a study of B cell selection in AIRE deficiency. General study results and limits: AIRE-deficient Tconv and Treg repertoires matched healthy donors in TCRBV, CDR3 length, diversity. Shorter CDR3s marked shared Treg sequences, biased toward few non-templated insertions. Healthy Tconv contained approximately 37% of shared healthy Treg sequences; only TCRbeta sequenced.

With regard to this clone: No antigen is known for it.

Conventional CD4 T cells were sorted as CD4+CD127+ cells. TCRdb keeps only in-frame clones here, not all; method: immunoSEQ multiplex PCR. The repertoire holds some 19,000 clones, about 97% seen once, with roughly 0.29% in the top ten. The CDR3 covers 18 residues. The TCR originated in a human donor with AIRE deficiency. The chain is built from TRBV7-5 and TRBJ1-6; the D call TRBD1 from the table was never checked on the DNA. TRBV7-5 is a pseudogene. Sequenced input: conventional CD4+ T cells sorted from PBMCs. The CDR3 DNA sequence: TGTGCCAGAAGCTTAGCTTCGAGCAGGGAAAGAAGTAATTCACCCCTCCACTTT. It specifies CARSLASSRERSNSPLHF.